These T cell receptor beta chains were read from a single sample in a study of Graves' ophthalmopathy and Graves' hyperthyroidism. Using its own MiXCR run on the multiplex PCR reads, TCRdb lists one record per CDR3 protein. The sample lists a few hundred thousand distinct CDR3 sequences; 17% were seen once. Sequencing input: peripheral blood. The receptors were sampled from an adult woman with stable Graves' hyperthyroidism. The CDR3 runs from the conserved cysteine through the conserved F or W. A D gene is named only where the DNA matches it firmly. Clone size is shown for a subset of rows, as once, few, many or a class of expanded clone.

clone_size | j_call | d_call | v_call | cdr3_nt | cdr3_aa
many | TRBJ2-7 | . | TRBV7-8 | TGTGCCAGCAGCCGTGGCGGGAACCCCTACGAGCAGTACTTC | CASSRGGNPYEQYF
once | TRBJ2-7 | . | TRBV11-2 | TGTGCCAGCAGCTCTCAACGGGCCTACGAGCAGTACTTC | CASSSQRAYEQYF
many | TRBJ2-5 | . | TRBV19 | TGTGCCAGTAGAGACGCCGGCGGGCCTCGCGGCCTTGCGACCCAGTACTTC | CASRDAGGPRGLATQYF
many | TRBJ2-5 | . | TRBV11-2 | TGTGCCAGCAGCTTAGGCATGCGAGGGACCCAGTACTTC | CASSLGMRGTQYF
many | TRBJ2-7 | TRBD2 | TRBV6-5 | TGTGCCAGCAGTTACCGACAGAGCGGGAGGATCCACTACGAGCAGTACTTC | CASSYRQSGRIHYEQYF
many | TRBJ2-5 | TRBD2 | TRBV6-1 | TGTGCCAGCAGTGCCAGTAGCGGGGGGAGGGCCCAGTACTTC | CASSASSGGRAQYF
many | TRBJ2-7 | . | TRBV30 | TGTGCCTTCCGGGACAACACGCGATCCTACGAGCAGTACTTC | CAFRDNTRSYEQYF
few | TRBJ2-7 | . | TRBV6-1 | TGTGCCAGCAGTGAAGCCTTAGGAGGGCTAAACTCCTACGAGCAGTACTTC | CASSEALGGLNSYEQYF
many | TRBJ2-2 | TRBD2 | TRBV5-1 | TGCGCCAGCAGCTTGGATACTAGCGGATTCACCGGGGAGCTGTTTTTT | CASSLDTSGFTGELFF
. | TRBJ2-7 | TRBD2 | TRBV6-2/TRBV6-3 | TGTGCCAGCTTGACTAGCGGGAGTAGCTACGAGCAGTACTTC | CASLTSGSSYEQYF
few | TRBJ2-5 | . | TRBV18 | TGTGCCAGCTCACCAACCAGAGGGGCCGAGACCCAGTACTTC | CASSPTRGAETQYF
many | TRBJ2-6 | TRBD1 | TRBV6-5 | TGTGCCAGCTACAGGGGGCGGGGGTCTGGGGCCAACGTCCTGACTTTC | CASYRGRGSGANVLTF
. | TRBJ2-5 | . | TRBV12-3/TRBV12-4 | TGTGCCAGCAGTGACTACCCGGGGGAGACCCAGTACTTC | CASSDYPGETQYF
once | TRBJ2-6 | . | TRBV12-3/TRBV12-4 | TGTGCCAGCAGCCAAGACCCAACAGGGCCCGGGGCCAACGTCCTGACTTTC | CASSQDPTGPGANVLTF
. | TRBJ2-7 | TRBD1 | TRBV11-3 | TGTGCCAGCAGCTTAGTAGGGGTTTGGGACAGGGAAGGTTGGGGCTCCTACGAGCAGTACTTC | CASSLVGVWDREGWGSYEQYF
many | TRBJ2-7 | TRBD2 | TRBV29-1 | TGCAGCGTTAGCGGGGTCAATAACGAGCAGTACTTC | CSVSGVNNEQYF
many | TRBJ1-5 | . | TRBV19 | TGTGCCAGTAGTGGTATACAAGGAGCGGGCAATCAGCCCCAGCATTTT | CASSGIQGAGNQPQHF
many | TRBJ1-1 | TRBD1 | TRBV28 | TGTGCCAGCAGACTACAGGGGGCGACTGAAGCTTTCTTT | CASRLQGATEAFF
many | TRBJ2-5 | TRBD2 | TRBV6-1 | TGTGCCAGCAGTCAACCGGGACTAGCGGGACCCAAGTACTTC | CASSQPGLAGPKYF
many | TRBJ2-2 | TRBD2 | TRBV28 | TGTGCCAGCAGTTCTCTAGCGGGAGGGTCTGGGACCGGGGAGCTGTTTTTT | CASSSLAGGSGTGELFF
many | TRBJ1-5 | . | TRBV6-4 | TGTGCCAGCACTGAGGGTATCGTCTATAGCAATCAGCCCCAGCATTTT | CASTEGIVYSNQPQHF
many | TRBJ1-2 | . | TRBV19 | TGTGCCAGTAGTATCCGGGACATGAACTATGGCTACACCTTC | CASSIRDMNYGYTF
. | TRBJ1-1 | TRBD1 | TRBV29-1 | TGCAGCGGGGGACAGGGAGGATCCGGCACTGAAGCTTTCTTT | CSGGQGGSGTEAFF
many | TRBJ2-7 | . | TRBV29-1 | TGCAGCGTGGACAGTGGTGGCGAGCAGTACTTC | CSVDSGGEQYF
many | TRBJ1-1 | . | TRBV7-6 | TGTGCCAGCTCAGAGACGGGGGGATATAACACTGAAGCTTTCTTT | CASSETGGYNTEAFF
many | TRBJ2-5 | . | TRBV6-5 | TGTGCCAGCAGTCAGCTCAGAGGGGAGACCCAGTACTTC | CASSQLRGETQYF
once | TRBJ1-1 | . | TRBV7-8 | TGTGCCAGCAGCTTAGGAGGGAGGGGACGGAGCACTGAAGCTTTCTTT | CASSLGGRGRSTEAFF
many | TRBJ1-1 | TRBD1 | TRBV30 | TGTGCCTGGAGTGTAGCTATATTGGGGCAGGGGGCAGCTTTCTTT | CAWSVAILGQGAAFF
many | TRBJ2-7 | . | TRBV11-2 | TGTGCCAGCAGCTTAGCCGACCTCTACGAGCAGTACTTC | CASSLADLYEQYF
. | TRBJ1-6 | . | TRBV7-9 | TGTGCCAGCAGCTTAGGGACAGAGAATTCACCCCTCCACTTT | CASSLGTENSPLHF
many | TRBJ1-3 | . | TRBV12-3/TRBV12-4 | TGTGCCAGCAGTTTAAAGACCGATACTCTCTCTGGAAACACCATATATTTT | CASSLKTDTLSGNTIYF
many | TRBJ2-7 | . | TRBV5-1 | TGCGCCAGCAGCTGGATCACCCAGGGCTACGAGCAGTACTTC | CASSWITQGYEQYF
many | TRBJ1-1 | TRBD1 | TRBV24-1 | TGTGCCACCAGTGCCAGGGGGGCAGGTGACACTGAAGCTTTCTTT | CATSARGAGDTEAFF
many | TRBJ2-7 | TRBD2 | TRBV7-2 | TGTGCCAGCAGCTCCCTAGCGGCGACTGAGCAGTACTTC | CASSSLAATEQYF
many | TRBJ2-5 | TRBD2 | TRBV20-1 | TGCAGTGCGAGAGATATGTTGACTAGCGGGATTCAAGAGACCCAGTACTTC | CSARDMLTSGIQETQYF
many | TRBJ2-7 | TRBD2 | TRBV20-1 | TGCAGTTCTAGCGGGAGGTCCCGCTACGAGCAGTACTTC | CSSSGRSRYEQYF
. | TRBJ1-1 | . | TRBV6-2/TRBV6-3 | TGTGCCAGCATTCCCGCGGCGGGGGCCAACATCAAGAACACTGAAGCTTTCTTT | CASIPAAGANIKNTEAFF
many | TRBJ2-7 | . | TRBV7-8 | TGTGCCAGCAGCTTACTTGGTACAGTGTCCTACGAGCAGTACTTC | CASSLLGTVSYEQYF
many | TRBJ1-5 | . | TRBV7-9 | TGTGCCAGCAGCTTGGGCAGGGAAGAACAGCCCCAGCATTTT | CASSLGREEQPQHF
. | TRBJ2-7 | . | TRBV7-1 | TGTGCCAGCAGCTCGCGACCCTCCTACGAGCAGTACTTC | CASSSRPSYEQYF
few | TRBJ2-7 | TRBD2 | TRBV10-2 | TGCGCCACTAGAGGGGTAGCGGGAGTTCGGGAGCAGTACTTC | CATRGVAGVREQYF
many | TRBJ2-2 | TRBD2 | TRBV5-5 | TGTGCCAGCAGCATGTCCTCGGGACTAGCGGTGAAGGAGCTGTTTTTT | CASSMSSGLAVKELFF
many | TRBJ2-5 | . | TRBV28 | TGTGCCAGCAGTTTAAGTAATGGAGAGACCCAGTACTTC | CASSLSNGETQYF
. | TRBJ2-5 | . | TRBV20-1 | TGCAGTGCTAGCCGGGACGGGCAAGGGACCCAGTACTTC | CSASRDGQGTQYF
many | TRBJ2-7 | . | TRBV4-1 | TGCGCCAGCAGCCCCCAGGACAGCTACGAGCAGTACTTC | CASSPQDSYEQYF
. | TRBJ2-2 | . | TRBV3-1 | TGTGCCAGCAGCCAAGATAAGGTTGTAGCCGGGGAGCTGTTTTTT | CASSQDKVVAGELFF
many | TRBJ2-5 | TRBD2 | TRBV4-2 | TGTGCCAGCGCTCTTATCGGGACTAGCACCCAAGAGACCCAGTACTTC | CASALIGTSTQETQYF
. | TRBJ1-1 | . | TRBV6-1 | TGTGCCAGCAGTGGGTCCCCTGGGAAGACTGAAGCTTTCTTT | CASSGSPGKTEAFF
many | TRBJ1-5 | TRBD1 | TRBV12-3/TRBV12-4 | TGTGCCAGCAGTCCCTCACATCATCAGGGGGCCGGCAATCAGCCCCAGCATTTT | CASSPSHHQGAGNQPQHF
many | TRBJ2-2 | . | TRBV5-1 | TGCGCCAGCAGCTTGTCTACACCCCCCGGGGAGCTGTTTTTT | CASSLSTPPGELFF
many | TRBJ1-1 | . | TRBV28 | TGTGCCAGCAGTTTATCAGGGATCGGCACTGAAGCTTTCTTT | CASSLSGIGTEAFF
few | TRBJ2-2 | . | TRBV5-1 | TGCGCCAGCAGCGGCCCGACTAATGGTGGCACCGGGGAGCTGTTTTTT | CASSGPTNGGTGELFF
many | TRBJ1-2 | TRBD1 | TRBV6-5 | TGTGCCAGCAGTTTCTTCTGGGACAGGGGGGACGAAGTCTATGGCTACACCTTC | CASSFFWDRGDEVYGYTF
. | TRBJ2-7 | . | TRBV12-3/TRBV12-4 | TGTGCCAGCAGTTACCTAAGCTCCTACGAGCAGTACTTC | CASSYLSSYEQYF
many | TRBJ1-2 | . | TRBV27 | TGTGCCAGCAGTCCGGGGGTCGGGGACCACTATGGCTACACCTTC | CASSPGVGDHYGYTF